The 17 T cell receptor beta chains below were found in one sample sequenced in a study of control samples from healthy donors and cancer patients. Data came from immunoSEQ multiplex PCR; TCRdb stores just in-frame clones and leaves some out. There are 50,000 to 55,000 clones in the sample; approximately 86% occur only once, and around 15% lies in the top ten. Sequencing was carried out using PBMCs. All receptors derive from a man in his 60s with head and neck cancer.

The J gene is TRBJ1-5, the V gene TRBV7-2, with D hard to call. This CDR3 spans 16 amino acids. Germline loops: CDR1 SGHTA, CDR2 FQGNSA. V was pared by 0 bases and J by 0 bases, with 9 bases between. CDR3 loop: CASSLALRDSNQPQHF. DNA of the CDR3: TGTGCCAGCAGCTTAGCTCTCAGAGATAGCAATCAGCCCCAGCATTTT.

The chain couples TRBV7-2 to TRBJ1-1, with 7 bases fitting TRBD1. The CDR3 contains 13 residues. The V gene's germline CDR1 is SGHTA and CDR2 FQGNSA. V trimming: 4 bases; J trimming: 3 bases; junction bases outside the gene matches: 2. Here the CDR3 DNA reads TGTGCCAGCAGCTGGGGACAGTACACTGAAGCTTTCTTT. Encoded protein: CASSWGQYTEAFF.

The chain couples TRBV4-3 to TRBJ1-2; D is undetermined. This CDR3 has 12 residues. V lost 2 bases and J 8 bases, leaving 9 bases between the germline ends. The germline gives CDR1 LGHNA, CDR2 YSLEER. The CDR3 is CASSQFGLGYTF. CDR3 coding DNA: TGCGCCAGCAGCCAATTTGGGCTGGGCTACACCTTC.

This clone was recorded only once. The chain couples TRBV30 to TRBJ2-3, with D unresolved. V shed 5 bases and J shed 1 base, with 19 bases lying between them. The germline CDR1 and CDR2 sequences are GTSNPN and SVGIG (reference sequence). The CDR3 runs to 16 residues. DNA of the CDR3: TGTGCCTGGGGTGGCCCCGGAGCCGCGGGCACAGATACGCAGTATTTT. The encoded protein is CAWGGPGAAGTDTQYF.

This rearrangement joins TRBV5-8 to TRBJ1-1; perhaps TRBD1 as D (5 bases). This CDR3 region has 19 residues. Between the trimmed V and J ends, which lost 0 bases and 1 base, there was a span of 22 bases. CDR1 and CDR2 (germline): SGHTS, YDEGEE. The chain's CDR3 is CASSLVRGGWTASNTEAFF. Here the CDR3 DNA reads TGTGCCAGCAGCTTGGTTCGGGGGGGATGGACGGCCTCGAACACTGAAGCTTTCTTT. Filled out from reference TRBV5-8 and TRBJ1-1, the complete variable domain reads EAGVTQSPTHLIKTRGQQATLRCSPISGHTSVYWYQQALGLGLQFLLWYDEGEERNRGNFPPRFSGRQFPNYSSELNVNALELEDSALYLCASSLVRGGWTASNTEAFFGQGTRLTVV.

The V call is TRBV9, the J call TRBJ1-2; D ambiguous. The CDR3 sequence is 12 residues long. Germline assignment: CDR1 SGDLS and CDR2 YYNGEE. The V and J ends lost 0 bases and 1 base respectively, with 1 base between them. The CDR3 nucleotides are TGTGCCAGCAGCGTAGATAACTATGGCTACACCTTC. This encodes CASSVDNYGYTF.

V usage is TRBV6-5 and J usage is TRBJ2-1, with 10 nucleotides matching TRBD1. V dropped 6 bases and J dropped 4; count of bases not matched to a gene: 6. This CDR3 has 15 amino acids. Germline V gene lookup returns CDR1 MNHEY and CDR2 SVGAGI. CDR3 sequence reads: CASSRSGQGYNEQFF. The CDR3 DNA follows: TGTGCCAGCAGCCGGTCGGGACAGGGGTACAATGAGCAGTTCTTC.

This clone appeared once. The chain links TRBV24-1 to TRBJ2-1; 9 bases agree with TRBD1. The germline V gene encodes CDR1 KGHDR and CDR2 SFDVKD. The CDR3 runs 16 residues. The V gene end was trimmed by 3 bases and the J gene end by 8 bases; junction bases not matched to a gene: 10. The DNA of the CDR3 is TGTGCCACCAGTGATCCCACGGGACAGGGTGTCGATGAGCAGTTCTTC. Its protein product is CATSDPTGQGVDEQFF.

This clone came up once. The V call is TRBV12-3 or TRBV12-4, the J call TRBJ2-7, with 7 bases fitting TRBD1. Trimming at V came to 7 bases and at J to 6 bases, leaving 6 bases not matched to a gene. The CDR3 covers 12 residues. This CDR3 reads CASTKKGAEQYF. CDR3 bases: TGTGCCAGCACCAAGAAGGGGGCCGAGCAGTACTTC.

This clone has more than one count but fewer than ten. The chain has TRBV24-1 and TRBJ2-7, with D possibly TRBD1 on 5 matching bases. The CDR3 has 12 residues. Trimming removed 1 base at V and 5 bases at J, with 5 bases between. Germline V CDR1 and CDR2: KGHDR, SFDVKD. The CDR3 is CATSDFRDEQYF. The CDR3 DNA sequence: TGTGCCACCAGTGATTTCAGGGACGAGCAGTACTTC.

The CDR3 nucleotides are TGTGCCTGGAGTGCGGGACAGGGGCTTATGTCTTTCTTT. Translation: CAWSAGQGLMSFF. The chain couples TRBV30 to TRBJ1-1; 10 bases match TRBD1. CDR1 and CDR2 from the germline V gene are GTSNPN and SVGIG (reference sequence). With 1 base clipped from V and 12 bases from J, the junction kept 8 bases outside the gene matches. This CDR3 comprises 13 residues. Full variable domain (missing parts from reference TRBV30 and TRBJ1-1): SQTIHQWPATLVQPVGSPLSLECTVEGTSNPNLYWYRQAAGRGLQLLFYSVGIGQISSEVPQNLSASRPQDRQFILSSKKLLLSDSGFYLCAWSAGQGLMSFFGQGTRLTVV.

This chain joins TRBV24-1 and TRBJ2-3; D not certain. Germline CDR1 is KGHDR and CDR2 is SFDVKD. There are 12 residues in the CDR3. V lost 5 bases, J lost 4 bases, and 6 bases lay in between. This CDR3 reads CATSGEPDTQYF. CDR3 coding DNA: TGTGCCACCAGTGGTGAGCCAGATACGCAGTATTTT.

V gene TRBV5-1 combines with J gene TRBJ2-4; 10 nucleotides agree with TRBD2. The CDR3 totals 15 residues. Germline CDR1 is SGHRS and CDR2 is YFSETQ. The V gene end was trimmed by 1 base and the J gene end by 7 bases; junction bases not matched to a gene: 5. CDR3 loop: CASSLSGRVGNIQYF. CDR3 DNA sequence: TGCGCCAGCAGCTTGAGCGGGAGGGTCGGGAACATTCAGTACTTC.

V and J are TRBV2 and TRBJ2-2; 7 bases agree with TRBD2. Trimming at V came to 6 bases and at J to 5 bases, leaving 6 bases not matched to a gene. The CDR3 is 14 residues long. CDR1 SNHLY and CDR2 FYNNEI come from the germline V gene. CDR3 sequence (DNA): TGTGCCAGCAGGCGTAGGGGAGGGACCGGGGAGCTGTTTTTT. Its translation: CASRRRGGTGELFF.

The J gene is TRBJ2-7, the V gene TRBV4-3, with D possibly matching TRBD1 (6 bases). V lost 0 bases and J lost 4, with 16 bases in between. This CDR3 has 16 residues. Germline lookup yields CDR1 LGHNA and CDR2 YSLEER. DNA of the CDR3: TGCGCCAGCAGCCAAGAGCTGGGGGACACGAGGTACGAGCAGTACTTC. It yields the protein CASSQELGDTRYEQYF.

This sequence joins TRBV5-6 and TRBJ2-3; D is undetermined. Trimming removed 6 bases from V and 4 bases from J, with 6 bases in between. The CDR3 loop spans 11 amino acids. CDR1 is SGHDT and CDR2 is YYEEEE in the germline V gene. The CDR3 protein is CASTNSDTQYF. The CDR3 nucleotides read TGTGCCAGCACCAACTCAGATACGCAGTATTTT.

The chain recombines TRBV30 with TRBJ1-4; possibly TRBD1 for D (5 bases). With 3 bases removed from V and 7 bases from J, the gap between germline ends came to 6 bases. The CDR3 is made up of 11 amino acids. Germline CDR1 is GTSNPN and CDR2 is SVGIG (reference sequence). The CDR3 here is CAWRGVEKLFF. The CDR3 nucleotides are TGTGCCTGGAGAGGGGTTGAAAAACTGTTTTTT.